The clone carrying this TCR beta chain appeared a single time. One end of the junction is discordant with germline, which a read error may explain. Some clones are missing from TCRdb's copy, which holds only in-frame ones; the method was immunoSEQ multiplex PCR. The table records roughly 210,000 clones, about 85% of them present only once. CDR3 size: 14 residues. CDR1 SGHRS and CDR2 YFSETQ come from the germline V gene. The data stem from a study of blood T cell repertoires in COVID-19. In the study overall: Acute and convalescent COVID-19 specimens originated in the United States, Italy and Spain. Sample material is recorded as cDNA or gDNA derived from T cells, B-cell-depleted T cells, or PBMCs.

The sequenced sample consisted of peripheral blood. This receptor was identified in a woman older than 75 with COVID-19, enrolled during active disease. The rearrangement uses TRBV5-1 and TRBJ1-1; D is undetermined. This CDR3 is CASSLGGFRTGAFF. The CDR3 coding sequence is TGCGCCAGCAGCTTGGGCGGTTTTCGCACTGGAGCTTTCTTT.